The 6 T cell receptor beta chains below come from one sample, sequenced in a study of regulatory T cells in long-lasting Graves disease. Time point here: persistent/refractory GD, antithyroid drugs over 5 years with positive TRAb. RNA extracted from PBMCs served as the sequencing template. Building of the TCR beta libraries involved iRepertoire HTBI primers and Arm-PCR of CDR3 regions. One entry per CDR3 protein results from TCRdb running MiXCR on the multiplex PCR reads. The repertoire holds nearly 350,000 distinct CDR3 sequences, with roughly 21% as singletons. Specimen: peripheral blood mononuclear cells (PBMCs), collected when the disease was refractory, from a patient treated with antithyroid drugs. These TCRs come from a female donor with Graves disease.

This clonotype has just one count. The CDR3, as DNA: TGTGCCAGCAGATATCGGACAGGGGGACTGTTTTTT. As protein: CASRYRTGGLFF. The genes are TRBV12-3 or TRBV12-4 and TRBJ1-4; 10 nucleotides agree with TRBD1. The trim removed 6 bases at V and 13 bases at J, leaving 5 bases unmatched. The CDR3 extends over 12 amino acids.

This clonotype was detected many times. The chain links TRBV6-5 to TRBJ1-5; possibly TRBD1 for D (5 bases). V gave up 2 bases and J gave up 9 bases, with 11 bases separating them. Per germline, CDR1 MNHEY and CDR2 SVGAGI. The CDR3 consists of 13 residues. DNA for the CDR3: TGTGCCAGCAGTTACCAGGGTCTTCGGCCCCAGCATTTT. Its protein product is CASSYQGLRPQHF.

Ten or more counts support this clonotype. The CDR3 loop is CAITIRGASGYTF. The CDR3 DNA follows: TGTGCCATCACCATCCGGGGGGCTAGTGGCTACACCTTC. The V call is TRBV28, the J call TRBJ1-2, with a possible D match to TRBD1 (6 bases). V was trimmed by 10 bases and J by 7 bases, leaving 19 bases between them. This CDR3 contains 13 residues. Germline loops: CDR1 MDHEN, CDR2 SYDVKM.

By its share, this clonotype is medium-sized. The rearrangement uses TRBV12-5 and TRBJ1-4; D is ambiguous. Trimming pared 0 bases from V and 6 bases from J, leaving 17 bases between. Germline V gives CDR1 LGHNT, CDR2 FRNRAP. The CDR3 spans 17 residues. CDR3 in amino acids: CASGLVSGRGMDEKLFF. Here the CDR3 DNA reads TGTGCTAGTGGTTTGGTGTCTGGGCGCGGGATGGATGAAAAACTGTTTTTT.

This clonotype showed up many times. V is TRBV11-2 and J is TRBJ1-1, with no clear D. The V end lost 4 bases, the J end lost 1 base, and 7 bases lay between the germline ends. This CDR3 is 13 amino acids long. Germline lookup yields CDR1 SGHAT and CDR2 FQNNGV. In DNA form, the CDR3 reads TGTGCCAGCAGCTCCCCACGGAACACTGAAGCTTTCTTT. Amino acids: CASSSPRNTEAFF.

The V and J genes are TRBV6-1 and TRBJ2-4; D gene unclear. V lost 6 bases and J 6 bases, leaving 9 bases between the germline ends. Germline CDR1 reads MNHNS; CDR2 reads SASEGT. The CDR3 has 12 residues. CDR3 nucleotides: TGTGCCAGCAGGTCGGGTCTAAACATTCAGTACTTC. Amino acids: CASRSGLNIQYF.